The T cell receptor beta chain described here comes from a study of naive and memory T cell subsets. Regarding the study as a whole: A few larger clonotypes appeared in naive repertoires, especially CD8, possibly memory cells re-expressing CD45RA.

Concerning this clonotype itself: Its target is not known.

Both TRBC1 and TRBC2 were covered by a beta constant-region primer of two equimolar oligonucleotides. Nested alpha and beta constant-region primers with the SP2 primer drove four PCR rounds on ligated cDNA. Each CDR3 protein gets one entry after TCRdb re-called the UMI-ligation and nested PCR reads with MiXCR. The sample carries over 110,000 distinct CDR3 sequences, roughly a fifth recorded once. The CDR3 extends over 15 amino acids. Trimming cost V 4 bases and J 5 bases, with 17 bases left between them. Germline values: CDR1 SGHAT, CDR2 FQNNGV. The TCR originated in a human donor in good health. Source material: naive CD8+ T cells from blood. This chain links TRBV11-2 with TRBJ2-5, with D perhaps matching TRBD1 (6 bases). CDR3 DNA sequence: TGTGCCAGCAGCTCGACAATGGGGGCGGGCGAGACCCAGTACTTC. Its protein product is CASSSTMGAGETQYF.